What follows are 20 T cell receptor beta chains derived from one specimen sequenced in a study of T cell repertoires in aging, cancer and after chemotherapy. Peripheral blood genomic DNA, not sorted cells or RNA, was the template. A mixed TRB-A/B primer pool amplified rearranged TRB by multiplex touch-down PCR. TCRdb passed the multiplex PCR reads through MiXCR, listing each CDR3 protein once. In the table there are about 5,700 distinct CDR3 sequences, roughly 45% of which are singletons. Input material: blood. Receptors originate from a human donor with a blood cancer.

The genes are TRBV30 and TRBJ1-6, with D perhaps matching TRBD1 (6 bases). CDR1 and CDR2 from the germline V gene are GTSNPN and SVGIG (reference sequence). V lost 1 base, J lost 12 bases, and 10 bases lay in between. The CDR3 has 12 amino acids. This chain's CDR3 is CAWSDRDQPLHF. The CDR3, as DNA: TGTGCCTGGAGTGACAGGGATCAACCCCTCCACTTT.

This clonotype was detected a few times. J is TRBJ1-3 and V is TRBV20-1, with a tentative D call TRBD1 (6 bases). V was pared by 3 bases and J by 1 base, with 10 bases between. Germline V CDR1 and CDR2: DFQATT, SNEGSKA (reference sequence). This CDR3 has 14 residues. The chain's CDR3 is CSARNRVSGNTIYF. CDR3 coding DNA: TGCAGTGCTAGGAACAGGGTTTCTGGAAACACCATATATTTT.

The chain is built from TRBV20-1 and TRBJ2-7; possibly TRBD2 for D (5 bases). The CDR3 covers 16 residues. V dropped 0 bases and J dropped 2 bases, with 17 bases sitting between them. Germline loops: CDR1 DFQATT, CDR2 SNEGSKA (reference sequence). CDR3 sequence (DNA): TGCAGTGCTAGAGATCATTTGGCGGGCGCCCCCTACGAGCAGTACTTC. This sequence encodes CSARDHLAGAPYEQYF.

The J gene is TRBJ2-4, the V gene TRBV20-1, with TRBD2 matching 9 bases. The CDR3 runs 14 residues. V lost 6 bases to trimming and J lost 0 bases; unmatched junction nucleotides: 3. The germline V gene encodes CDR1 DFQATT and CDR2 SNEGSKA (reference sequence). The chain's CDR3 is CSALAGLAKNIQYF. The CDR3 DNA sequence: TGCAGTGCCCTAGCGGGGTTAGCCAAAAACATTCAGTACTTC.

DNA of the CDR3: TGTGCCAGCAGCTTGGTCCAGAACGAGCAGTACTTC. This codes for CASSLVQNEQYF. The chain employs TRBV5-4 and TRBJ2-7, with D hard to call. Germline-derived CDR1 and CDR2 are SGHNT and YYREEE (reference sequence). The CDR3 is 12 residues long. V lost 0 bases and J 5 bases, leaving 6 bases between the germline ends.

This clonotype has more than one count but fewer than ten. The rearrangement links TRBV29-1 to TRBJ1-1; D unclear. The germline V gene has CDR1 SQVTM and CDR2 ANQGSEA. The CDR3 is 13 residues long. The germline V and J ends were trimmed by 6 bases and 0 bases, with 11 bases remaining between them. The CDR3 DNA sequence: TGCAGCGTCGCCCGAGTACTGAACACTGAAGCTTTCTTT. It codes for CSVARVLNTEAFF.

The rearrangement uses TRBV5-6 and TRBJ1-1; D may be TRBD1 (5 bases). The length of the CDR3 is 15 residues. Germline V lookup: CDR1 SGHDT, CDR2 YYEEEE. V lost 6 bases and J 4 bases, leaving 19 bases between the germline ends. In DNA, the CDR3 is TGTGCCAGCACCCTAGGGAAGGAGAGGGGCACTGAAGCTTTCTTT. It translates to CASTLGKERGTEAFF.

The chain recombines TRBV6-2 or TRBV6-3 with TRBJ2-2, with D possibly matching TRBD2 (5 bases). Trimming shortened V by 4 bases and J by 3 bases, and 18 bases separated the two germline ends. Germline V gene sequence: CDR1 MNHEY, CDR2 SVGEGT. This CDR3 is built from 17 residues. Here the CDR3 reads CASSSSGPLRDTGELFF. The CDR3 DNA sequence: TGTGCCAGCAGTTCCTCCGGACCCTTGAGGGACACCGGGGAGCTGTTTTTT.

V and J are TRBV24-1 and TRBJ2-1, with 8 bases that match TRBD2. Trimming cost V 3 bases and J 7 bases; bases outside gene matches: 7. The germline V gene encodes CDR1 KGHDR and CDR2 SFDVKD. This CDR3 is built from 15 residues. The CDR3 spells CATSDPGPGGNEQFF. CDR3 DNA: TGTGCCACCAGTGATCCGGGACCGGGAGGGAATGAGCAGTTCTTC.

This clonotype has a handful of counts. The rearrangement uses TRBV6-5 and TRBJ2-3; the D gene is possibly TRBD2 (5 bases). The V end was cut by 0 bases, the J end by 5 bases, with 12 bases between. Germline V CDR1 and CDR2: MNHEY, SVGAGI. The CDR3 totals 15 residues. CDR3 sequence reads: CASSYSKPGRDTQYF. The CDR3 DNA reads TGTGCCAGCAGTTACTCGAAGCCGGGGAGAGATACGCAGTATTTT.

CDR3 in DNA: TGTGCCAGTAGTGAACAGGGGGGCAATCAGCCCCAGCATTTT. It specifies CASSEQGGNQPQHF. V usage is TRBV19 and J usage is TRBJ1-5, with 8 bases fitting TRBD1. Germline assignment: CDR1 LNHDA and CDR2 SQIVND (reference sequence). The length of the CDR3 is 14 residues. V lost 5 bases and J lost 2; bases outside the gene matches: 2.

This clonotype was seen a few times. The V gene is TRBV6-1, the J gene TRBJ2-3, with D possibly being TRBD1 (6 bases). The CDR3 spans 14 residues. V lost 8 bases to trimming and J lost 2 bases, with 14 bases between them. Per the germline V gene, CDR1 is MNHNS and CDR2 is SASEGT. Here the CDR3 reads CASGSGQNTDTQYF. DNA for the CDR3: TGTGCCAGCGGTAGTGGACAGAACACAGATACGCAGTATTTT.

The chain has TRBV27 and TRBJ1-1; D not certain. The CDR3 extends over 14 amino acids. The germline CDR1 and CDR2 sequences are MNHEY and SMNVEV (reference sequence). Trimming stripped 6 bases from V and 8 bases from J, with 19 bases between. The CDR3 DNA reads as TGTGCCAGCAGCCCTCGGACGGACGGCGGAGAAGCTTTCTTT. Its protein product is CASSPRTDGGEAFF.

The J gene is TRBJ2-2, the V gene TRBV11-1; TRBD1 aligns across 10 bases. The V segment lost 2 bases and the J segment 5 bases; nucleotides outside the gene matches: 5. Germline assignment: CDR1 SGHAT and CDR2 FQDESV (reference sequence). CDR3 length equals 16 residues. CDR3 region: CASSLPGQGRTGELFF. The CDR3 region has the DNA TGTGCCAGCAGCTTACCGGGACAGGGGAGAACCGGGGAGCTGTTTTTT.

The chain is built from TRBV30 and TRBJ1-1; D is uncertain. This CDR3 contains 12 residues. The V and J ends lost 5 bases and 8 bases respectively, with 15 bases between them. The germline gives CDR1 GTSNPN, CDR2 SVGIG (reference sequence). The CDR3 coding sequence is TGTGCCTGGGTTCCGGAGATTCGGGAAGCTTTCTTT. It yields the protein CAWVPEIREAFF.

This rearrangement joins TRBV6-2 or TRBV6-3 to TRBJ2-7; no clear D gene. V lost 5 bases and J 4 bases, leaving 6 bases between the germline ends. Germline CDR1 and CDR2: MNHEY and SVGEGT. The CDR3 loop spans 11 amino acids. CDR3 bases: TGTGCCAGCAGTCCCCATTACGAGCAGTACTTC. It codes for CASSPHYEQYF.

The V and J genes are TRBV5-1 and TRBJ2-5; TRBD2 matches 10 bases. CDR1 and CDR2 from the germline V gene are SGHRS and YFSETQ. The CDR3 length is 15 residues. The J segment lost 5 bases and the V segment lost 3 bases, leaving 7 bases of the junction unmatched. The DNA of the CDR3 is TGCGCCAGCAGCTGGTGGTTAGCGGGGGGTGAGACCCAGTACTTC. Encoded protein: CASSWWLAGGETQYF.

J is TRBJ2-5 and V is TRBV20-1; 8 nucleotides align to TRBD1. The CDR3 totals 14 residues. Germline trimming cut 1 base from V and 2 bases from J; bases unmatched to any gene: 3. Germline CDR1 is DFQATT and CDR2 is SNEGSKA (reference sequence). The CDR3 loop is CSARVWTGQETQYF. In DNA form, the CDR3 reads TGCAGTGCTAGAGTATGGACAGGGCAAGAGACCCAGTACTTC.

This clonotype appeared a few times. V and J are TRBV27 and TRBJ2-3, with TRBD1 matching 7 bases. The CDR3 spans 13 residues. The trim removed 5 bases at V and 4 bases at J, leaving 3 bases unmatched. The V gene's germline CDR1 is MNHEY and CDR2 SMNVEV (reference sequence). CDR3 residues: CASSLTGPDTQYF. The CDR3, as DNA: TGTGCCAGCAGTCTGACAGGGCCAGATACGCAGTATTTT.

This clonotype was counted only a few times. The rearrangement joins TRBV6-2 or TRBV6-3 to TRBJ2-1, with a weak D call TRBD2 (6 bases). Per germline, CDR1 MNHEY and CDR2 SVGEGT. V lost 7 bases to trimming and J lost 2 bases, with 12 bases between them. This CDR3 has 14 residues. CDR3 DNA sequence: TGTGCCAGCACCTGGACTAACCCCTACAATGAGCAGTTCTTC. The encoded protein is CASTWTNPYNEQFF.